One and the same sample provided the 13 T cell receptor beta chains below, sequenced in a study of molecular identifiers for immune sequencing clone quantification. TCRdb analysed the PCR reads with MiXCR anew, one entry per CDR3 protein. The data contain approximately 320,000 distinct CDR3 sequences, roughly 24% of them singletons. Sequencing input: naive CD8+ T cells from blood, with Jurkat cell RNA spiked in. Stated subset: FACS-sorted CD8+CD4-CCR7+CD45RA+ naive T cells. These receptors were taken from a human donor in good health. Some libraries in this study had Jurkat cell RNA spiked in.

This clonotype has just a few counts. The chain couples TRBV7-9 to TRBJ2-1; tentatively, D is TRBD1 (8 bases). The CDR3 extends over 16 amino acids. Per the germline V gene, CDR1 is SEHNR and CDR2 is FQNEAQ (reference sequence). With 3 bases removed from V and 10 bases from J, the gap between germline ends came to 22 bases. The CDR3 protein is CASSLIGQGGAGEQFF. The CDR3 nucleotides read TGTGCCAGCAGCTTGATCGGACAGGGAGGGGCGGGAGAGCAGTTCTTC.

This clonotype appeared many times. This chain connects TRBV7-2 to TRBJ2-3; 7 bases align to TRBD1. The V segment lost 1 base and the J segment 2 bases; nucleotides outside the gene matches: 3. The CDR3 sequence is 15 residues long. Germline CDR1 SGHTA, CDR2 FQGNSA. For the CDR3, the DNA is TGTGCCAGCAGCTTAGGGGACAGATACACAGATACGCAGTATTTT. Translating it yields CASSLGDRYTDTQYF.

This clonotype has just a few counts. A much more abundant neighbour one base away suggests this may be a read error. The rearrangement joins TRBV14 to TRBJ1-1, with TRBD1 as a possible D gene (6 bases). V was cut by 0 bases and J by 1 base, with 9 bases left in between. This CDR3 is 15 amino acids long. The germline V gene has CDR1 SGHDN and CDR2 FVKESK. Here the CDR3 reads CASSQDGTPNTEAFF. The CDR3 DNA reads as TGTGCCAGCAGCCAAGACGGGACACCGAACACTGAAGCTTTCTTT. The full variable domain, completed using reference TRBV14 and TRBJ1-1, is EAGVTQFPSHSVIEKGQTVTLRCDPISGHDNLYWYRRVMGKEIKFLLHFVKESKQDESGMPNNRFLAERTGGTYSTLKVQPAELEDSGVYFCASSQDGTPNTEAFFGQGTRLTVV.

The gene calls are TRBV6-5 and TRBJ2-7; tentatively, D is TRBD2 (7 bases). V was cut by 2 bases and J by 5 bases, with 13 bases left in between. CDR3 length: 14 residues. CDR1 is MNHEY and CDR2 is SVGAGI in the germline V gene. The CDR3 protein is CASSYGGAANEQYF. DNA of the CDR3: TGTGCCAGCAGTTACGGGGGGGCGGCGAACGAGCAGTACTTC.

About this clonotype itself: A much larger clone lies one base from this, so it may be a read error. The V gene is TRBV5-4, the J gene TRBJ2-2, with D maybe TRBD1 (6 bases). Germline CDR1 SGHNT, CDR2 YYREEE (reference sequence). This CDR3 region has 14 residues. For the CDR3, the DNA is TGTGCCAGCAGCTTGGAAGGGGGATCCGGGGAGCTGGTTTTT. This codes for CASSLEGGSGELVF.

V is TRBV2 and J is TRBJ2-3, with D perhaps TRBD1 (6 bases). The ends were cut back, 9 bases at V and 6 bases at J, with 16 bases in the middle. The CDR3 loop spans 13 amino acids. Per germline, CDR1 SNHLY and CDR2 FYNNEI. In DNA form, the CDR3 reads TGTGCCAGGGAGAATACAGGACAGGATACGCAGTATTTT. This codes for CARENTGQDTQYF. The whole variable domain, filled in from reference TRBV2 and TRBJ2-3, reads EPEVTQTPSHQVTQMGQEVILRCVPISNHLYFYWYRQILGQKVEFLVSFYNNEISEKSEIFDDQFSVERPDGSNFTLKIRSTKLEDSAMYFCARENTGQDTQYFGPGTRLTVL.

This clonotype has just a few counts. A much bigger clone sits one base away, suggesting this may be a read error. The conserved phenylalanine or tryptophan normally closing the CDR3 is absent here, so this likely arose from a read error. In nucleotides, the CDR3 is TGCAGCGTTCCCTTAGCGGGAGTCAACACAGATACGCAGTATTCT. It encodes CSVPLAGVNTDTQYS. V is TRBV29-1 and J is TRBJ2-3; 9 bases align to TRBD2. This CDR3 is 15 amino acids long. The V gene's germline CDR1 is SQVTM and CDR2 ANQGSEA. The ends lost 5 bases at V and 2 bases at J; junction bases unmatched: 8.

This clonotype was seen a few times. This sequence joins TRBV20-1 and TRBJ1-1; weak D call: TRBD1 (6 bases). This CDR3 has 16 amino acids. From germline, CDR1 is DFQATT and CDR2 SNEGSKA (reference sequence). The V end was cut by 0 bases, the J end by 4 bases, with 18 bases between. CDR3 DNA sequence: TGCAGTGCTAGAGATACCCCCGGGGGGCCCTCCACTGAAGCTTTCTTT. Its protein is CSARDTPGGPSTEAFF.

CDR3 sequence reads: CASSQALGGSGVYEQFF. The CDR3 DNA reads as TGCGCCAGCAGCCAAGCCTTAGGGGGGAGCGGAGTATATGAGCAGTTCTTC. V gene TRBV4-1 combines with J gene TRBJ2-1; either TRBD1 or TRBD2 may fit D (6 bases each). CDR3 length: 17 residues. Deletions cut 1 base from V and 8 bases from J, with 21 bases between. CDR1 MGHRA and CDR2 YSYEKL come from the germline V gene.

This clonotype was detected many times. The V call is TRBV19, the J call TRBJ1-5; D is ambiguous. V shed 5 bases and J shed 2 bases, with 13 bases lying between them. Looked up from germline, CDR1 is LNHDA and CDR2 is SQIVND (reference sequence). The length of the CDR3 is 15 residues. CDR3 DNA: TGTGCCAGTAGTCCTGTAAATCGGGGCAATCAGCCCCAGCATTTT. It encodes CASSPVNRGNQPQHF.

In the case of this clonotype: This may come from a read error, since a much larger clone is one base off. The CDR3 here is CAISGGARSYEQYF. CDR3 bases: TGTGCCATCAGTGGGGGGGCCCGGTCCTACGAGCAGTACTTC. The J gene is TRBJ2-7, the V gene TRBV10-3, with D perhaps assigned TRBD1 or TRBD2 (6 bases each). CDR1 is ENHRY and CDR2 is SYGVKD in the germline V gene. This CDR3 contains 14 residues. Trimming cost V 4 bases and J 1 base, with 11 bases left between them.

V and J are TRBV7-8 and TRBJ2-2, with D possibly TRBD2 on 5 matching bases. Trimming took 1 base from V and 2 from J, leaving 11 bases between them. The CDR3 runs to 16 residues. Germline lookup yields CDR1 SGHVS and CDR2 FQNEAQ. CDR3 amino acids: CASSLGTALNTGELFF. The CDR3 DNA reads TGTGCCAGCAGCTTAGGGACTGCCCTTAACACCGGGGAGCTGTTTTTT.

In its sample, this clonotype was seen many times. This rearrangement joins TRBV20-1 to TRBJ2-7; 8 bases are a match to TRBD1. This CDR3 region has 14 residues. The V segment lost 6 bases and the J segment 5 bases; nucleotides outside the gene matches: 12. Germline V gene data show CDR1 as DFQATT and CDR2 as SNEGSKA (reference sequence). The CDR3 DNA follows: TGCAGTGCAGGGGAGGTGGGACAGGCACACGAGCAGTACTTC. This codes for CSAGEVGQAHEQYF.